The rows below give T cell receptor beta chains drawn from one sample of a study of identical twins. TCRdb redid the calling of the 5' RACE reads with MiXCR, one entry per CDR3 protein. This sample has over 600,000 distinct CDR3 sequences, with 21% found just once. These records were also assigned to another study, of T cells expressing NK-cell markers.

Material: PBMCs. Receptors originate from a woman aged 18-30 years in good health. The CDR3 runs from the conserved cysteine through the conserved F or W. The D gene is left open where the match is weak. Some rows mark clone size as missing; the rest say once, few, many or name a class of expanded clone.

>TRBV2|TRBJ2-5|TRBD1|NA
CASGTRGETQYF
TGTGCCAGTGGGACCAGGGGGGAGACCCAGTACTTC
>TRBV29-1|TRBJ1-1|NA|few
CSVGEDVYDEAFF
TGCAGCGTTGGGGAAGATGTTTATGACGAAGCTTTCTTT
>TRBV12-3/TRBV12-4|TRBJ2-3|TRBD2|NA
CASSLATSGETDTQYF
TGTGCCAGCAGTTTGGCCACTAGCGGGGAGACAGATACGCAGTATTTT
>TRBV18|TRBJ2-5|NA|few
CASSSQVSDQETQYF
TGTGCCAGCTCTTCTCAGGTGTCCGATCAAGAGACCCAGTACTTC
>TRBV20-1|TRBJ2-5|TRBD1|NA
CSANGQGRKTQYF
TGCAGTGCTAACGGACAGGGACGAAAGACCCAGTACTTC
>TRBV20-1|TRBJ2-7|NA|many
CSARDMGSSYEQYF
TGCAGTGCTAGAGATATGGGGAGCTCCTACGAGCAGTACTTC
>TRBV10-2|TRBJ2-3|TRBD2|NA
CASGGTSGGTDTQYF
TGCGCCAGCGGGGGGACTAGCGGGGGGACAGATACGCAGTATTTT
>TRBV12-3/TRBV12-4|TRBJ1-3|NA|NA
CASSSSRGGGNTIYF
TGTGCCAGCAGTTCGTCCAGGGGCGGTGGAAACACCATATATTTT
>TRBV29-1|TRBJ2-6|NA|many
CSVLGGSGANVLTF
TGCAGCGTCCTGGGGGGCTCTGGGGCCAACGTCCTGACTTTC
>TRBV29-1|TRBJ2-4|NA|few
CSVEVRNIQYF
TGCAGCGTTGAAGTAAGAAACATTCAGTACTTC
>TRBV7-2|TRBJ1-2|NA|NA
CASSFVQNYGYTF
TGTGCCAGCAGCTTCGTCCAGAATTATGGCTACACCTTC
>TRBV20-1|TRBJ2-3|NA|NA
CSASPKGEGTDTQYF
TGCAGTGCTTCACCGAAGGGAGAGGGCACAGATACGCAGTATTTT
>TRBV12-3/TRBV12-4|TRBJ1-2|NA|many
CASSYKQSYGYTF
TGTGCCAGCAGTTACAAACAGAGTTATGGCTACACCTTC
>TRBV3-1|TRBJ1-6|NA|few
CASNDQGNNSPLHF
TGTGCCAGCAACGACCAAGGGAACAATTCACCCCTCCACTTT
>TRBV25-1|TRBJ2-1|TRBD2|few
CASQGLARGGEQFF
TGTGCCAGCCAGGGACTAGCAAGGGGGGGTGAGCAGTTCTTC
>TRBV9|TRBJ2-7|TRBD2|NA
CASSLGTSRGTYEQYF
TGTGCCAGCAGCCTCGGGACTAGCCGAGGTACCTACGAGCAGTACTTC
>TRBV12-3/TRBV12-4|TRBJ2-1|NA|many
CASSLEGWDKHEQFF
TGTGCCAGCAGTTTAGAGGGCTGGGATAAGCATGAGCAGTTCTTC
>TRBV7-9|TRBJ1-2|TRBD1|few
CASRSGTVNYGYTF
TGTGCCAGCAGATCGGGGACAGTCAACTATGGCTACACCTTC
>TRBV21-1|TRBJ1-5|NA|few
CYEYSCGLGPQHF
NA
>TRBV5-1|TRBJ2-1|TRBD1|NA
CASSLGDREEQFF
TGCGCCAGCAGCTTGGGGGACAGAGAAGAGCAGTTCTTC
>TRBV29-1|TRBJ1-2|NA|few
CSVGAGHYYGYTF
TGCAGCGTGGGGGCCGGACACTACTATGGCTACACCTTC
>TRBV6-5|TRBJ1-6|NA|NA
CASSYEGANNSPLHF
TGTGCCAGCAGTTACGAGGGAGCGAATAATTCACCCCTCCACTTT
>TRBV29-1|TRBJ2-6|TRBD1|few
CSVVTGAAGANVLTF
TGCAGCGTTGTCACAGGGGCGGCTGGGGCCAACGTCCTGACTTTC
>TRBV20-1|TRBJ2-5|NA|few
CSARSGGWTQYF
TGCAGTGCTAGATCTGGGGGATGGACCCAGTACTTC
>TRBV5-1|TRBJ1-2|NA|NA
CASSSNPVYGYTF
TGCGCCAGCAGCTCCAACCCGGTCTATGGCTACACCTTC
>TRBV6-2/TRBV6-3|TRBJ2-1|NA|NA
CATHNPYNEQFF
TGTGCCACCCATAATCCGTACAATGAGCAGTTCTTC
>TRBV2|TRBJ2-1|NA|NA
CASSARGKYNEQFF
TGTGCCAGCAGTGCCAGGGGAAAATACAATGAGCAGTTCTTC
>TRBV4-2|TRBJ2-7|TRBD2|few
CASSQDQGRGGRYEQYF
TGTGCCAGCAGCCAAGATCAAGGGCGGGGGGGCCGCTACGAGCAGTACTTC
>TRBV5-6|TRBJ2-5|NA|NA
CASSWVSLETQYF
TGTGCCAGCAGCTGGGTCAGTTTAGAGACCCAGTACTTC
>TRBV12-5|TRBJ2-7|NA|few
CASGLGTANYEQYF
TGTGCTAGTGGTTTGGGGACAGCCAACTACGAGCAGTACTTC
>TRBV27|TRBJ2-5|TRBD2|NA
CASSTGLAGRFQETQYF
TGTGCCAGCAGTACCGGACTAGCGGGGCGATTCCAAGAGACCCAGTACTTC
>TRBV5-1|TRBJ2-7|TRBD1|many
CASSQGGANYEQYF
TGCGCCAGCAGCCAAGGGGGCGCGAACTACGAGCAGTACTTC
>TRBV20-1|TRBJ2-4|NA|NA
CSAFTPLGAKNIQYF
TGCAGTGCTTTTACTCCGCTAGGGGCCAAAAACATTCAGTACTTC
>TRBV5-1|TRBJ2-1|NA|many
CASSLKANEQFF
TGCGCCAGCAGCTTGAAAGCGAATGAGCAGTTCTTC
>TRBV19|TRBJ2-2|TRBD1|NA
CASTRSRDRESGELFF
TGTGCCAGTACCCGCAGTAGGGACAGGGAATCCGGGGAGCTGTTTTTT
>TRBV20-1|TRBJ2-7|NA|NA
CSAPLGGFYEQYF
TGCAGTGCCCCCTTGGGCGGCTTCTACGAGCAGTACTTC
>TRBV7-2|TRBJ1-2|NA|many
CASSLRGRADGYTF
TGTGCCAGCAGCTTAAGGGGCAGGGCGGATGGCTACACCTTC
>TRBV20-1|TRBJ1-3|NA|NA
CSALAIGTGNTIYF
TGCAGTGCTCTAGCAATCGGTACTGGAAACACCATATATTTT